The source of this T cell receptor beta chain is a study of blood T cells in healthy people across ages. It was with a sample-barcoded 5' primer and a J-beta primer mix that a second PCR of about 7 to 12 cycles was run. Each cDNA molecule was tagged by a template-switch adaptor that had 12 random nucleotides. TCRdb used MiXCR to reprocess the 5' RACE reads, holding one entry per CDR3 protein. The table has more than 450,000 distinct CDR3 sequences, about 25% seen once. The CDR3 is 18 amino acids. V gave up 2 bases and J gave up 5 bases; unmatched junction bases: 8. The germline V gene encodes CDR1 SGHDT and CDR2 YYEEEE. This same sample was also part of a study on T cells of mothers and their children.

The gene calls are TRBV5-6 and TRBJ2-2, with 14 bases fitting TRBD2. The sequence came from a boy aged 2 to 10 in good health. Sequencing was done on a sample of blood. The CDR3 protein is CASSLTSGLAGVTGELFF. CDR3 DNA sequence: TGTGCCAGCAGCTTAACCTCGGGACTAGCGGGAGTAACCGGGGAGCTGTTTTTT.